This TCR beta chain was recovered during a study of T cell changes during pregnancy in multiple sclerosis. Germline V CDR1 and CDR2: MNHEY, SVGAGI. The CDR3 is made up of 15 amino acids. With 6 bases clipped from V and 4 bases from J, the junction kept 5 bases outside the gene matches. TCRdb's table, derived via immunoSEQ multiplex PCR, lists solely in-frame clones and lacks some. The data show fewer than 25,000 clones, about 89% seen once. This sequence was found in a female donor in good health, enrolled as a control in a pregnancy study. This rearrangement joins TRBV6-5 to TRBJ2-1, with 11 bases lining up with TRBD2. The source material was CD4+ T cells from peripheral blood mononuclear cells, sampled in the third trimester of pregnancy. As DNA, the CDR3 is TGTGCCAGCAGAAAGACTAGCGGGGCTTACAATGAGCAGTTCTTC. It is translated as CASRKTSGAYNEQFF.